The sequence of this T cell receptor (beta chain) was determined in a study of PD-1 blockade in classical Hodgkin lymphoma. Note on this clone: Its antigen is not identified.

General study results and limits: The study found complete responders had baseline diversity similar to newly diagnosed patients.

Every one of the patients relapsed after autologous stem cell transplantation (brentuximab vedotin exposure was variable). This table comes from immunoSEQ multiplex PCR, and its TCRdb copy is limited to in-frame clones, with some not included. This sample has around 40,000 clones, with about three quarters found just once. CDR3 length: 14 amino acids. Germline CDR1 and CDR2: SGHRS and YFSETQ. Trimming removed 5 bases from V and 5 bases from J; junction bases left unmatched: 3. The sequencing here drew on peripheral blood mononuclear cells (PBMCs), taken at baseline. The sequence came from a human donor with classical Hodgkin lymphoma. This chain uses TRBV5-1 with TRBJ1-6; 8 bases match TRBD1. The CDR3: CASSSDRDNSPLHF. CDR3 in DNA: TGCGCCAGCAGTTCGGACAGGGATAATTCACCCCTCCACTTT.